These T cell receptor beta chains were read from a single sample in a study of glioma-infiltrating T cells after dendritic cell vaccination. Using immunoSEQ multiplex PCR, the repertoire was profiled, and TCRdb retains in-frame clones only, with some absent. The data show 45,000 to 60,000 clones, roughly 80% seen once. Sequences were derived from blood, sampled after dendritic cell vaccination. These receptor sequences come from a human donor with glioblastoma. CDR3s include the opening cysteine and the closing phenylalanine or tryptophan. Fields, in order: D gene, J gene, V gene, clone size, CDR3 DNA, CDR3 protein. A D gene is named only where the DNA matches it firmly. Rows give clone size only sometimes, using once, few, many, or a class for an expanded clone.

>.|TRBJ1-1|TRBV4-2|few
TGTGCCAGCAGCCAAGGACAGGTGATGAACACTGAAGCTTTCTTT
CASSQGQVMNTEAFF
>TRBD1|TRBJ1-5|TRBV19|.
TGTGCCAGCAGCCTACAGGGGATTAGCAATCAGCCCCAGCATTTT
CASSLQGISNQPQHF
>TRBD1|TRBJ2-1|TRBV29-1|.
TGCAGCGTGGTCGGTGGGACAGGGTCCTACAATGAGCAGTTCTTC
CSVVGGTGSYNEQFF
>.|TRBJ1-1|TRBV7-2|.
TGTGCCAGCAGCTTACAGGTCGCAAAGAACACTGAAGCTTTCTTT
CASSLQVAKNTEAFF
>TRBD1|TRBJ2-7|TRBV19|once
TGTGCCAGCAGGGACAGGGGGAACGACGAGCAGTACTTC
CASRDRGNDEQYF
>TRBD1|TRBJ1-2|TRBV10-3|.
TGTGCCATCAGTGACCGACAGGGCGGCTATGGCTACACCTTC
CAISDRQGGYGYTF
>TRBD1|TRBJ1-3|TRBV9|.
TGTGCCAGCAGCGTAGGCATCGGACAGGGGGATGGAAACACCATATATTTT
CASSVGIGQGDGNTIYF
>TRBD1|TRBJ2-7|TRBV7-2|few
TGTGCCAGCACCTTAACGGGGACAGCACCCTACGAGCAGTACTTC
CASTLTGTAPYEQYF
>TRBD1|TRBJ1-2|TRBV5-4|.
TGTGCCAGCAGCTTTGGACAGGAGTATGGCTACACCTTC
CASSFGQEYGYTF
>TRBD2|TRBJ2-5|TRBV7-7|.
TGTGCTAGCAGGAAACTAGCGGGGGGGCCGGAAGAGACCCAGTACTTC
CASRKLAGGPEETQYF
>.|TRBJ2-7|TRBV6-1|.
TGTGCCAGCAGGGACAGCTACGAGCAGTACTTC
CASRDSYEQYF
>.|TRBJ2-7|TRBV9|.
TGTGCCAGCAGCCCGACAGGTTCACAAGAGCAGTACTTC
CASSPTGSQEQYF
>TRBD1|TRBJ2-5|TRBV4-3|.
TGCGCCAGCAGCCGAGGACAGGGGAGAGAGACCCAGTACTTC
CASSRGQGRETQYF
>.|TRBJ2-7|TRBV18|few
TGTGCCAGCTCCCGATCCGGGTCCTTCTACGAGCAGTACTTC
CASSRSGSFYEQYF
>.|TRBJ1-3|TRBV9|.
TGTGCCAGCAGCGTAGCTGGAGACACCATATATTTT
CASSVAGDTIYF
>TRBD1|TRBJ1-5|TRBV4-1|.
TGCGCCAGCAGACGGACCGGGACAGGGAATCAGCCCCAGCATTTT
CASRRTGTGNQPQHF
>TRBD1|TRBJ2-4|TRBV6-1|.
TGTGCCAGCACGGGGACAGGGGGCAGGGACATTCAGTACTTC
CASTGTGGRDIQYF
>.|TRBJ2-7|TRBV10-2|.
TGCGCCAGCAGTGAGAGCTCCTACTCCTACGAGCAGTACTTC
CASSESSYSYEQYF
>TRBD1|TRBJ1-6|TRBV7-3|.
TGTGCCAGCAGCTCAAGGACAGGGTTCGATTCACCCCTCCACTTT
CASSSRTGFDSPLHF
>TRBD1|TRBJ2-7|TRBV5-1|.
TGCGCCAGCAGCTTAGGGACAGTCTACGAGCAGTACTTC
CASSLGTVYEQYF
>.|TRBJ2-3|TRBV9|.
TGTGCCAGCAGCCCCCGATATCGCGGGGATACGCAGTATTTT
CASSPRYRGDTQYF
>TRBD2|TRBJ2-7|TRBV11-3|.
TGTGCCAGCAGCCTAGGGAGGGACTACGAGCAGTACTTC
CASSLGRDYEQYF